The entry that follows covers one T cell receptor (beta chain) sequence. Its target is not known. CDR3 length: 13 residues. The germline V gene encodes CDR1 SGHDT and CDR2 YYEEEE. V lost 4 bases to trimming and J lost 4 bases, with 10 bases between them. This sample was taken from a study of T cell responses to AZD1222 COVID-19 vaccine. Assay used: immunoSEQ multiplex PCR; TCRdb lists only in-frame clones, some missing. The sample lists some 180,000 clones, 87% occurring once. Study-level findings and limits: The donors showed a predominance of white British ancestry and of females, with possible underestimation of clonal diversity. Vaccine-associated CD4 TCRs spanned spike, dominant at 160-218 and 743-854.

The receptor was isolated from an adult who received the AZD1222 COVID-19 vaccine. The V call is TRBV5-6, the J call TRBJ2-3; D gene unclear. Specimen: peripheral blood, collected 28 days after the second AZD1222 dose. The CDR3, as DNA: TGTGCCAGCAGCACACCTAGGCCAGATACGCAGTATTTT. It is translated as CASSTPRPDTQYF.